Listed below are T cell receptor beta chains from one sample, sequenced in a study of blood T cell repertoires in COVID-19. TCRdb keeps only in-frame clones here, not all; method: immunoSEQ multiplex PCR. The table includes 40,000 or so clones, 79% detected once. Input material: peripheral blood. Receptors originate from an older man with acute or convalescent COVID-19. The conserved cysteine and the conserved F or W are not part of the CDR3 here.

V gene: TRBV27; J gene: TRBJ1-2; CDR3 protein: ASSAGGQNYGYT
V gene: TRBV19; J gene: TRBJ1-6; CDR3 protein: ASSNSLGQQNSPLH
V gene: TRBV7-9; J gene: TRBJ2-3; CDR3 protein: ASSPGGGRTDTQY
V gene: TRBV11-3; J gene: TRBJ2-7; CDR3 protein: ASSLQGRAYEQY
V gene: TRBV18; J gene: TRBJ1-4; CDR3 protein: ASSQTGVAEKLF
V gene: TRBV16; J gene: TRBJ1-2; CDR3 protein: ASSHPWRGGNYGYT
V gene: TRBV15; J gene: TRBJ2-4; CDR3 protein: ATSRDYGAGRD
V gene: TRBV23-1; J gene: TRBJ2-7; CDR3 protein: ASSQRFGRMGTSVSYEQY
V gene: TRBV27; J gene: TRBJ2-7; CDR3 protein: ASSLTGTSGYEQY
V gene: TRBV27; J gene: TRBJ2-1; CDR3 protein: ATAGGAPPYNEQF